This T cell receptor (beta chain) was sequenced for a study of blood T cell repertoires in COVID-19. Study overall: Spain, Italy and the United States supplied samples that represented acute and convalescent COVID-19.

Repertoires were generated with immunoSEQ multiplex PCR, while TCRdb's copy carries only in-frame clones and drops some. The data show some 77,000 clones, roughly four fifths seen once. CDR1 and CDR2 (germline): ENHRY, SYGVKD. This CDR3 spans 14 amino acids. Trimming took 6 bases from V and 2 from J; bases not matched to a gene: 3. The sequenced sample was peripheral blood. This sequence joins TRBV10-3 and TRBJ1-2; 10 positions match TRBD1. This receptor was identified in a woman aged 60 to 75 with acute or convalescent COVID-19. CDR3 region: CAIRLGQGNYGYTF. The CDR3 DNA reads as TGTGCCATCAGACTGGGACAGGGGAACTATGGCTACACCTTC.